Reported below is one T cell receptor beta chain. The antigen remains unidentified. The CDR3 is made up of 15 amino acids. Per germline, CDR1 MDHEN and CDR2 SYDVKM. Trimming took off 1 base at V and 1 base at J, with 8 bases between the two ends. The sample comes from a study of T cell responses to AZD1222 COVID-19 vaccine. Study-level findings and limits: Recipients of two AZD1222 doses showed rising Spike-specific TCR breadth and depth. Among vaccine-associated CD4 TCRs, coverage spanned spike, with dominance at 160-218 and 743-854.

Assay used: immunoSEQ multiplex PCR; TCRdb lists only in-frame clones, some missing. The sample holds 100,000 to 150,000 clones, just over 90% seen once. The chain is built from TRBV28 and TRBJ1-3, with D hard to call. Sequences were derived from peripheral blood, sampled on day 0 of AZD1222 vaccination. This TCR was recovered from an adult in good health. In DNA, the CDR3 is TGTGCCAGCAGTTTATTCGCTGAGTCTGGAAACACCATATATTTT. This sequence encodes CASSLFAESGNTIYF.